The 6 T cell receptor beta chains listed next were all sequenced from one sample in a study of blood T cell repertoires in COVID-19. Measured with immunoSEQ multiplex PCR; TCRdb has only the in-frame clones, and not every one. The sample has approximately 250,000 clones, around 90% seen once. Sequencing input: PBMCs or T cells enriched from blood (not recorded which). These receptors were collected from a woman aged 25-40 years who had recovered from COVID-19.

The chain joins TRBV7-9 to TRBJ1-5; a weak D match, TRBD1 (5 bases). The germline V gene has CDR1 SEHNR and CDR2 FQNEAQ (reference sequence). V was cut by 5 bases and J by 2 bases, with 25 bases left in between. CDR3 length: 19 amino acids. The CDR3 DNA follows: TGTGCCAGCAGCCTGATCTGGGACCCAGAGGTAGCGGGCAATCAGCCCCAGCATTTT. It encodes CASSLIWDPEVAGNQPQHF.

This clone was picked up a small number of times. This chain links TRBV5-4 with TRBJ1-1, with 7 bases matching TRBD1. The length of the CDR3 is 13 residues. J was trimmed by 0 bases and V by 6 bases; bases with no gene match: 2. Germline V gene lookup returns CDR1 SGHNT and CDR2 YYREEE (reference sequence). The CDR3 region has the DNA TGTGCCAGCACACAGGGGTTGAACACTGAAGCTTTCTTT. Its protein product is CASTQGLNTEAFF.

The V gene is TRBV7-2, the J gene TRBJ1-5; tentatively, D is TRBD1 (6 bases). This CDR3 contains 14 residues. Germline V gene sequence: CDR1 SGHTA, CDR2 FQGNSA. V was cut by 5 bases and J by 3 bases, with 11 bases left in between. CDR3 in amino acids: CASSPGQFNQPQHF. The DNA for the CDR3 is TGTGCCAGCAGCCCCGGACAGTTCAATCAGCCCCAGCATTTT.

V and J are TRBV27 and TRBJ2-7; D perhaps matches TRBD1 (6 bases). This CDR3 is 13 amino acids long. Trimming shortened V by 4 bases and J by 4 bases, and 11 bases separated the two germline ends. CDR1 MNHEY and CDR2 SMNVEV come from the germline V gene (reference sequence). CDR3 loop: CASSSGAQYEQYF. DNA for the CDR3: TGTGCCAGCAGTTCAGGGGCACAATACGAGCAGTACTTC.

The chain employs TRBV3-1 (or the pseudogene TRBV3-2) and TRBJ1-1; D remains unclear. The CDR3 loop spans 13 amino acids. The V end was cut by 0 bases, the J end by 11 bases, with 13 bases between. Germline CDR1 LGHDT, CDR2 YNNKEL (reference sequence). CDR3 amino acids: CASSQEERVGAFF. CDR3 nucleotides: TGTGCCAGCAGCCAAGAGGAACGGGTAGGTGCTTTCTTT.

The chain has TRBV5-1 and TRBJ1-1, with 8 bases fitting TRBD1. The CDR3 contains 15 residues. J was trimmed by 0 bases and V by 3 bases; bases with no gene match: 4. Germline CDR1 SGHRS, CDR2 YFSETQ. CDR3 loop: CASSYETGVNTEAFF. CDR3 nucleotides: TGCGCCAGCAGCTATGAGACAGGGGTGAACACTGAAGCTTTCTTT.